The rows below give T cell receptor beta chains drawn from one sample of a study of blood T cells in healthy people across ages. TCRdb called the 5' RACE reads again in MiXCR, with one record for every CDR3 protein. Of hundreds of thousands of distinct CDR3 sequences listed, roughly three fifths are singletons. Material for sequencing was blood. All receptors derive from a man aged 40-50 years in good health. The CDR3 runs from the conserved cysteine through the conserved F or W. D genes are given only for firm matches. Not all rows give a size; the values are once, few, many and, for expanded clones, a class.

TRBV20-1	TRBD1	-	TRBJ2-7	TGCAGTGCTGAGGACAGGGCGTTTTCCTACGAGCAGTACTTC	CSAEDRAFSYEQYF
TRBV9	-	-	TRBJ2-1	TGTGCCAGCAGCGTTGAGGTCGACACAGGGATATACAATGAGCAGTTCTTC	CASSVEVDTGIYNEQFF
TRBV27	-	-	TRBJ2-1	TGTACCAGCAGTTTTCTCCAGGGGAATGAGCAGTTCTTC	CTSSFLQGNEQFF
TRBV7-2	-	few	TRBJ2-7	TGTGCCAGCAGCGCGACCTCCTACGAGCAGTACTTC	CASSATSYEQYF
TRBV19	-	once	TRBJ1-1	TGTGCCAGTAGTTCCTACCGAGGGCAGGAGAAATTGAACACTGAAGCTTTCTTT	CASSSYRGQEKLNTEAFF
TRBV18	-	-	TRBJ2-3	TGTGCCAGCTCACCCCGCGACTCCACAGATACGCGGTATTTT	CASSPRDSTDTRYF
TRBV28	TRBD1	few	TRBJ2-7	TGTGCCAGCAGTTTAACGTGGGGGACAGGGAGCGACGAGCAGTACTTC	CASSLTWGTGSDEQYF
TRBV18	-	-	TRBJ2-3	TGTGCCAGCTCACCACGGACTCTTGTGGCTGATACGCAGTATTTT	CASSPRTLVADTQYF
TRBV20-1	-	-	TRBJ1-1	TGCAGTGCTACTCCCATGAGGGCACAGGATGAAGCTTTCTTT	CSATPMRAQDEAFF
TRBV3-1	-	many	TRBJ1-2	TGTGCCAGCAGCCAAGATTGGCAGAACTATGGCTACACCTTC	CASSQDWQNYGYTF
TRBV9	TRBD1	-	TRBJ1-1	TGTGCCAGCAGCGTAGGGATCTATGCGACAGGGACTGAAGCTTTCTTT	CASSVGIYATGTEAFF
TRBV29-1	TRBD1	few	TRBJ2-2	TGCAGCGTTGTTTGGCAGGGGGTGACGGGGGAGCTGTTTTTT	CSVVWQGVTGELFF
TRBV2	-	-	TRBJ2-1	TGTGCCAGCAGTGGACGAGACAGGCTGTACAATGAGCAGTTCTTC	CASSGRDRLYNEQFF
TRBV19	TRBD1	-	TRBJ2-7	TGTGCCAGTAGTTGGGCAGGGGGCGACGAGCAGTACTTC	CASSWAGGDEQYF
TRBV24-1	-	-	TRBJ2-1	TGTGCCACCAGTGACGGGCCCGGCTCCTACAATGAGCAGTTCTTC	CATSDGPGSYNEQFF
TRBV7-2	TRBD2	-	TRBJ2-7	TGTGCCAGCAGACTAGCGGGAGGATCGGGTGTGCAGTACTTC	CASRLAGGSGVQYF
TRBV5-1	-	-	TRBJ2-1	TGCGCCAGCAGCTTGGACCTCGTTGGTAGGGGCTATGAGCAGTTCTTC	CASSLDLVGRGYEQFF
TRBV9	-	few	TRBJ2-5	TGTGCCAGCAGCCCAAGGGACCGTCCGCACCAAGAGACCCAGTACTTC	CASSPRDRPHQETQYF
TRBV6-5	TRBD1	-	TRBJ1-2	TGTGCCAGCAGTTATACTACAGGGGGCTATGGCTACACCTTC	CASSYTTGGYGYTF
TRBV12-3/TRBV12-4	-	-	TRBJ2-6	TGTACCAGCAGTTTAGCGGTCGGTTCCGGACAGCCCACGAGCTCTGGGGCCAACGTCCTGACTTTC	CTSSLAVGSGQPTSSGANVLTF